Listed below are T cell receptor beta chains from one sample, sequenced in a study of blood T cell repertoires in COVID-19. The protocol was immunoSEQ multiplex PCR, while the TCRdb copy is restricted to in-frame clones and leaves out a portion. This sample has hundreds of thousands of clones, with about 90% found just once. Specimen: peripheral blood. The receptor source for this set is a woman between 18 and 30 years old who had recovered from COVID-19. CDR3s include the opening cysteine and the closing phenylalanine or tryptophan. D genes are given only for firm matches. Rows give clone size only sometimes, using once, few, many, or a class for an expanded clone.

V	J	D	size	CDR3	DNA
TRBV9	TRBJ2-1	TRBD2	-	CASSDGQAGGSYNEQFF	TGTGCCAGCAGCGACGGGCAAGCGGGAGGCTCCTACAATGAGCAGTTCTTC
TRBV5-1	TRBJ2-6	-	few	CASSADSSGAANVLTF	TGCGCCAGCAGCGCGGACAGCTCTGGGGCTGCCAACGTCCTGACTTTC
TRBV11-2	TRBJ2-7	TRBD2	-	CASSLAGGGTYEQYF	TGTGCCAGCAGCCTCGCGGGAGGGGGCACCTACGAGCAGTACTTC
TRBV5-1	TRBJ1-5	-	once	CASSLGVGDTSNQPQHF	TGCGCCAGCAGCTTGGGGGTGGGAGACACAAGCAATCAGCCCCAGCATTTT
TRBV11-2	TRBJ2-1	TRBD2	-	CASSFTAGGNEQFF	TGTGCCAGCAGCTTCACGGCGGGGGGGAATGAGCAGTTCTTC
TRBV6-2/TRBV6-3	TRBJ2-6	-	-	CASSYGTFGANVLTF	-
TRBV10-3	TRBJ1-5	TRBD1	-	CAISSSGGQPQHF	TGTGCCATCAGTAGCTCAGGGGGACAGCCCCAGCATTTT
TRBV10-1	TRBJ1-2	-	-	CASGVQGQDYGYTF	TGCGCCAGCGGTGTACAGGGACAAGACTATGGCTACACCTTC
TRBV24-1	TRBJ1-1	TRBD1	-	CATSDAGQGGTEAFF	TGTGCCACCAGTGACGCCGGACAGGGGGGCACTGAAGCTTTCTTT
TRBV4-3	TRBJ2-5	-	once	CASSQDVHGPYQETQYF	TGCGCCAGCAGCCAAGATGTCCATGGCCCATATCAAGAGACCCAGTACTTC
TRBV2	TRBJ2-5	-	-	CASTVETQYF	TGTGCCAGCACCGTGGAGACCCAGTACTTC
TRBV30	TRBJ1-1	-	few	CAWSVGVAFF	TGTGCCTGGAGTGTAGGGGTAGCTTTCTTT
TRBV30	TRBJ1-5	-	-	CAWSRDNQPQHF	TGTGCCTGGAGTCGGGACAATCAGCCCCAGCATTTT
TRBV4-1	TRBJ2-1	TRBD2	-	CASSQTLAGAYNEQFF	TGCGCCAGCAGCCAGACTCTAGCGGGAGCCTACAATGAGCAGTTCTTC
TRBV15	TRBJ2-7	TRBD2	-	CATSRLAGPFYEQYF	TGTGCCACCAGCAGGTTAGCGGGACCCTTCTACGAGCAGTACTTC
TRBV29-1	TRBJ1-2	TRBD1	-	CSVEGTGIYGYTF	TGCAGCGTTGAAGGGACAGGCATCTATGGCTACACCTTC
TRBV29-1	TRBJ2-2	TRBD1	-	CSVRGQGSTGELFF	TGCAGCGTAAGGGGACAGGGATCCACCGGGGAGCTGTTTTTT
TRBV6-2/TRBV6-3	TRBJ2-2	-	once	CASSYGPNTGELFF	TGTGCCAGCAGTTACGGCCCGAACACCGGGGAGCTGTTTTTT
TRBV5-6	TRBJ2-1	-	few	CASSQDTNNEQFF	TGTGCCAGCAGCCAGGACACCAACAATGAGCAGTTCTTC
TRBV2	TRBJ1-5	-	-	CASRETGLENNQPQHF	TGTGCCAGCAGAGAAACAGGGCTAGAGAACAATCAGCCCCAGCATTTT
TRBV7-9	TRBJ2-7	TRBD2	-	CASSLGSGSAYEQYF	TGTGCCAGCAGCTTAGGTAGCGGGAGTGCCTACGAGCAGTACTTC
TRBV12-5	TRBJ2-1	TRBD2	-	CASGFLGLEFNEQFF	TGTGCTAGTGGTTTTTTAGGACTAGAGTTCAATGAGCAGTTCTTC
TRBV25-1	TRBJ2-7	TRBD1	-	CASSEPGQGAHEQYF	TGTGCCAGCAGTGAGCCGGGACAGGGGGCCCACGAGCAGTACTTC
TRBV27	TRBJ1-5	TRBD1	-	CASSPGQGGQPQHF	TGTGCCAGCAGTCCCGGACAGGGCGGGCAGCCCCAGCATTTT
TRBV6-2/TRBV6-3	TRBJ1-4	TRBD1	many	CASSYGTGVEKLFF	TGTGCCAGCAGTTACGGGACAGGGGTTGAAAAACTGTTTTTT
TRBV28	TRBJ2-7	-	-	CASSLGQDYYSYEQYF	TGTGCCAGCAGTTTGGGACAAGACTACTACTCCTACGAGCAGTACTTC
TRBV10-3	TRBJ1-2	TRBD1	-	CAISGQGDDGYTF	TGTGCCATCAGCGGACAGGGTGACGATGGCTACACCTTC
TRBV10-2	TRBJ2-2	-	-	CASSGLRVAGELFF	TGCGCCAGCAGTGGGCTCAGGGTGGCCGGGGAGCTGTTTTTT
TRBV30	TRBJ1-2	-	-	CAWSVRRGYTF	TGTGCCTGGAGTGTAAGGAGAGGCTACACCTTC
TRBV29-1	TRBJ1-2	TRBD1	few	CSVQRQGVGYTF	TGCAGCGTTCAAAGACAGGGGGTTGGCTACACCTTC
TRBV18	TRBJ2-4	-	-	CASQELGAGLAKNIQYF	TGTGCCAGCCAGGAGTTAGGAGCGGGCCTAGCCAAAAACATTCAGTACTTC
TRBV20-1	TRBJ2-7	TRBD2	-	CSASSGGSGEQYF	TGCAGTGCTAGTTCGGGAGGTTCGGGCGAGCAGTACTTC
TRBV29-1	TRBJ1-3	-	-	CSVRVDSGNTIYF	TGCAGCGTACGGGTCGACTCTGGAAACACCATATATTTT
TRBV5-1	TRBJ2-2	TRBD1	-	CASSFGTANTGELFF	TGCGCCAGCAGCTTCGGGACAGCGAACACCGGGGAGCTGTTTTTT
TRBV19	TRBJ2-1	TRBD2	-	CASNLAGLYNEQFF	TGTGCCAGTAACTTAGCGGGACTATACAATGAGCAGTTCTTC
TRBV19	TRBJ2-7	-	-	CASIGQSYEQYF	TGTGCCAGTATCGGACAGTCCTACGAGCAGTACTTC
TRBV11-2	TRBJ2-1	-	-	CASSFSSDNEQFF	TGTGCCAGCAGCTTTAGTAGCGACAATGAGCAGTTCTTC
TRBV4-1	TRBJ2-1	-	-	CASSHQETPTRNEQFF	TGCGCCAGCAGCCATCAAGAGACGCCGACTAGGAATGAGCAGTTCTTC
TRBV19	TRBJ1-1	-	-	CASSIGGAEAFF	TGTGCCAGTAGTATTGGGGGGGCTGAAGCTTTCTTT
TRBV6-2/TRBV6-3	TRBJ1-5	-	-	CASSYLDNSNQPQHF	TGTGCCAGCAGTTACTTGGACAATAGCAATCAGCCCCAGCATTTT
TRBV30	TRBJ2-7	-	-	CAWSINSYEQYF	TGTGCCTGGAGTATCAACTCCTACGAGCAGTACTTC
TRBV30	TRBJ1-4	-	-	CAWSLQGRDEKLFF	TGTGCCTGGAGTCTCCAGGGAAGGGATGAAAAACTGTTTTTT
TRBV5-6	TRBJ2-7	TRBD2	-	CASSTGLAGYEQYF	TGTGCCAGCAGCACGGGACTAGCGGGATACGAGCAGTACTTC
TRBV5-5	TRBJ1-1	-	-	CASSFLGGRGNTEAFF	TGTGCCAGCAGCTTTTTGGGGGGACGGGGGAACACTGAAGCTTTCTTT
TRBV3-1/TRBV3-2	TRBJ2-5	-	-	CASSPQWGEQETQYF	TGTGCCAGCAGCCCTCAATGGGGGGAGCAAGAGACCCAGTACTTC
TRBV10-2	TRBJ2-7	-	-	CASSGGQGYPFYEQYF	TGCGCCAGCAGTGGGGGTCAGGGATACCCATTTTACGAGCAGTACTTC
TRBV21-1	TRBJ2-5	-	-	CASSLTVWETQYF	TGTGCCAGCAGTTTGACAGTTTGGGAGACCCAGTACTTC
TRBV18	TRBJ1-2	TRBD1	-	CASSPSGQGFGYTF	TGTGCCAGCTCCCCGTCGGGACAGGGGTTCGGCTACACCTTC
TRBV7-9	TRBJ1-5	-	few	CASSPMGQSNQPQHF	TGTGCCAGCAGCCCCATGGGACAAAGCAATCAGCCCCAGCATTTT
TRBV25-1	TRBJ2-7	-	-	CASTNSTGTYEQYF	TGTGCCAGCACAAACTCGACAGGTACCTACGAGCAGTACTTC
TRBV14	TRBJ2-5	-	-	CASSQSSGIEETQYF	TGTGCCAGCAGCCAATCTTCCGGGATTGAAGAGACCCAGTACTTC
TRBV6-2/TRBV6-3	TRBJ1-5	TRBD1	-	CASSRSQDRDQPQHF	TGTGCCAGCAGTAGGAGCCAGGACAGGGATCAGCCCCAGCATTTT
TRBV6-1	TRBJ1-1	-	once	CASSEGVGRQGTEAFF	TGTGCCAGCAGTGAAGGAGTAGGACGGCAGGGAACTGAAGCTTTCTTT
TRBV4-3	TRBJ1-4	-	-	CASSPYQGLNEKLFF	TGCGCCAGCAGCCCATATCAGGGGCTCAATGAAAAACTGTTTTTT
TRBV6-5	TRBJ1-6	TRBD1	-	CASSYSLRQGNSPLHF	TGTGCCAGCAGTTACTCATTGAGACAGGGGAATTCACCCCTCCACTTT